Listed below are T cell receptor beta chains from one sample, sequenced in a study of blood T cell repertoires in COVID-19. The assay was immunoSEQ multiplex PCR, and TCRdb's table has in-frame clones only and misses some. Of 250,000 to 300,000 clones listed, roughly 90% were seen once; the top ten hold about 3%. The material sequenced was peripheral blood. These receptor sequences come from a woman aged 25 to 45 with active or convalescent COVID-19. Both conserved end residues are part of each CDR3. Fields, in order: D gene, V gene, clone size, J gene, CDR3 DNA, CDR3 protein. A D gene is named only where the DNA matches it firmly. Not all rows give a size; the values are once, few, many and, for expanded clones, a class.

>.|TRBV27|.|TRBJ2-3
TGTGCCAGCAGTTTCGGACTGGGCACAGATACGCAGTATTTT
CASSFGLGTDTQYF
>.|TRBV9|few|TRBJ1-3
TGTGCCAGCAGCGTAGGGGGGGTTGGAAACACCATATATTTT
CASSVGGVGNTIYF
>TRBD1|TRBV6-2/TRBV6-3|.|TRBJ2-7
TGTGCCAGCAGTAATACACAGGGGTCCTTTAACGAGCAGTACTTC
CASSNTQGSFNEQYF
>TRBD1|TRBV3-1/TRBV3-2|.|TRBJ2-3
TGTGCCAGCAGCCTACAGGGGTTCACAGATACGCAGTATTTT
CASSLQGFTDTQYF
>.|TRBV6-5|.|TRBJ1-2
TGTGCCAGCAAGGCAGGCGGGTATGGCTACACCTTC
CASKAGGYGYTF
>.|TRBV4-1|few|TRBJ1-6
TGCGCCAGCAGCCAAGTCATGAGCGGGGTTTCACCCCTCCACTTT
CASSQVMSGVSPLHF
>TRBD2|TRBV6-6|.|TRBJ2-1
TGTGCCCCCAGTCCCCGGCGGGGTAGCGGGGGGGGGAGCTCCTACAATGAGCAGTTCTTC
CAPSPRRGSGGGSSYNEQFF
>.|TRBV11-1|.|TRBJ2-2
TGTGCCAGCAGCGGGGGGACTCATAACACCGGGGAGCTGTTTTTT
CASSGGTHNTGELFF
>.|TRBV5-1|.|TRBJ2-7
TGCGCCAGCAGCCGCGGACAGCCCTACGAGCAGTACTTC
CASSRGQPYEQYF
>.|TRBV6-5|.|TRBJ1-2
TGTGCCAGCAGACCCACAGGATTTCATACTGGCTACACCTTC
CASRPTGFHTGYTF
>TRBD2|TRBV18|.|TRBJ2-5
TGTGCCAGCTCCCTAGCGGGGGGGAAACAAGAGACCCAGTACTTC
CASSLAGGKQETQYF
>TRBD1|TRBV5-5|.|TRBJ1-1
TGTGCCAGCAGCATGACAGGGAAACCCACCTTGAACACTGAAGCTTTCTTT
CASSMTGKPTLNTEAFF
>.|TRBV19|.|TRBJ1-1
TGTGCCAGTAGTAATTTTCAGGGATCGGGTGAGGCTGAAGCTTTCTTT
CASSNFQGSGEAEAFF
>.|TRBV5-4|once|TRBJ1-1
TGTGCCAGCAGCTTCGGACAGTACAAGGACACTGAAGCTTTCTTT
CASSFGQYKDTEAFF
>.|TRBV3-1/TRBV3-2|few|TRBJ1-5
TGTGCCAGCAGCCAAGGGGTGGCAGGGAACAATCAGCCCCAGCATTTT
CASSQGVAGNNQPQHF
>TRBD1|TRBV6-5|.|TRBJ1-2
TGTGCCAGCAGTTACTCCTCACAGGGGTATGGCTACACCTTC
CASSYSSQGYGYTF
>.|TRBV24-1|.|TRBJ2-5
TGTGCCACCAGTGACCGTGCGGAGGGGACCCAGTACTTC
CATSDRAEGTQYF
>TRBD1|TRBV7-2|.|TRBJ2-5
TGTGCCAGCAGCGCCCGACAGGGGGCTTATTATCAGACCCAGTACTTC
CASSARQGAYYQTQYF
>.|TRBV7-2|.|TRBJ2-7
TGTGCCAGCAGCTCCGGGTCCAAGGCGGAGCAGTACTTC
CASSSGSKAEQYF
>TRBD1|TRBV15|once|TRBJ2-2
TGTGCCACCATCGGGACAGGGGGCACCGGGGAGCTGTTTTTT
CATIGTGGTGELFF
>.|TRBV18|.|TRBJ1-4
TGTGCCAGCTCGTTTGATAAGACGGGGGAAAAACTGTTTTTT
CASSFDKTGEKLFF
>.|TRBV6-6|.|TRBJ1-5
TGTGCCAGCAGGGCAGGGGCTCGCAATCAGCCCCAGCATTTT
CASRAGARNQPQHF
>TRBD1|TRBV5-1|.|TRBJ1-1
TGCGCCAGCAGACCGACAGGGTTAGGTGGCACTGAAGCTTTCTTT
CASRPTGLGGTEAFF
>TRBD1|TRBV6-6|.|TRBJ1-2
TGTGCCAGCAGTTACTTAGGGACAGGAAACTATGGCTACACCTTC
CASSYLGTGNYGYTF
>.|TRBV15|.|TRBJ1-5
TGTGCCACCAGCAGAGATGCGAGAAATCAGCCCCAGCATTTT
CATSRDARNQPQHF
>TRBD1|TRBV2|.|TRBJ1-5
TGTGCCAGCAGTGTACACGGGACAGGGGGGATTTATAGCAATCAGCCCCAGCATTTT
CASSVHGTGGIYSNQPQHF
>.|TRBV6-2/TRBV6-3|few|TRBJ1-5
TGTGCCAGCAGTATAACCCAGTACCAGCCCCAGCATTTT
CASSITQYQPQHF
>TRBD2|TRBV6-5|.|TRBJ2-7
TGTGCCAGCGGTCTCGGGGGGGGGACCTACGAGCAGTACTTC
CASGLGGGTYEQYF
>.|TRBV30|.|TRBJ1-5
TGTGCCTGGCGGGGTCCTAATAGCAATCAGCCCCAGCATTTT
CAWRGPNSNQPQHF
>.|TRBV7-2|.|TRBJ1-6
TGTGCCAGCAGCTTACTTCCAGGGGCATATAATTCACCCCTCCACTTT
CASSLLPGAYNSPLHF
>TRBD1|TRBV7-6|few|TRBJ1-5
TGTGCCAGCAGCATAGAACAGGGGTTCGATCAGCCCCAGCATTTT
CASSIEQGFDQPQHF
>.|TRBV6-5|.|TRBJ1-1
TGTGCCAGCAGATCGTCAGGGAACACTGAAGCTTTCTTT
CASRSSGNTEAFF
>TRBD1|TRBV7-2|.|TRBJ1-1
TGTGCCAGCAGCTCGACAGGGGGCTCGACTGAAGCTTTCTTT
CASSSTGGSTEAFF
>TRBD2|TRBV10-3|.|TRBJ2-7
TGTGCCATCAGAGAACTAGCGGGGGGCAGGAGCTCCTACGAGCAGTACTTC
CAIRELAGGRSSYEQYF
>TRBD1|TRBV6-4|.|TRBJ1-2
TGTGCCAGCAGTTCGGGACAGAACTATGGCTACACCTTC
CASSSGQNYGYTF
>.|TRBV2|.|TRBJ1-5
TGTGCCAGCAGTGATGGGAGTTTCGGGGGCAATCAGCCCCAGCATTTT
CASSDGSFGGNQPQHF
>TRBD1|TRBV5-4|.|TRBJ2-7
TGTGCCAGCAGCGTTGGGACAGCCCCTCAAGAGCAGTACTTC
CASSVGTAPQEQYF
>.|TRBV5-6|few|TRBJ1-1
TGTGCCAGCAGCTTCGAGGTTGTCGACAGGAACACTGAAGCTTTCTTT
CASSFEVVDRNTEAFF
>TRBD1|TRBV7-9|few|TRBJ1-2
TGTGCCAGCAGCATTGGGACAGGGTATGGCTACACCTTC
CASSIGTGYGYTF
>TRBD2|TRBV4-2|.|TRBJ2-5
TGTGCCAGCAGCCAAGAGCAGGGACTAGTTGAGACCCAGTACTTC
CASSQEQGLVETQYF
>TRBD1|TRBV25-1|once|TRBJ1-1
TGTGCCAGCAGGGCCACAGGGGAGAACACTGAAGCTTTCTTT
CASRATGENTEAFF
>.|TRBV7-8|.|TRBJ2-2
TGTGCCAGCAGCTTCAACCGCGCCGGGGAGCTGTTTTTT
CASSFNRAGELFF
>.|TRBV10-3|.|TRBJ1-2
TGTGCCATCATGGACAGCTATAACTATGGCTACACCTTC
CAIMDSYNYGYTF
>.|TRBV5-6|.|TRBJ1-5
TGTGCCACCTACAAACAGGGTCGTGATCAGCCCCAGCATTTT
CATYKQGRDQPQHF
>TRBD1|TRBV13|.|TRBJ1-1
TGTGCCAGCAGCCCCCCCGACAGGGGGTTTAGCGCCGGCACTGAAGCTTTCTTT
CASSPPDRGFSAGTEAFF
>.|TRBV28|.|TRBJ1-5
TGTGCCAGCAGCTACAGAGAATGGGGCAATCAGCCCCAGCATTTT
CASSYREWGNQPQHF
>.|TRBV20-1|.|TRBJ2-1
TGCAGTGCTATACGGACAGAGCAGTTCTTC
CSAIRTEQFF
>.|TRBV13|.|TRBJ2-5
TGTGCCAGCAGCTTGGGTAGGGGTTCGGAGACCCAGTACTTC
CASSLGRGSETQYF
>.|TRBV5-1|.|TRBJ1-1
TGCGCCAGCAGCCTCGGACATAAGAACACTGAAGCTTTCTTT
CASSLGHKNTEAFF
>.|TRBV6-2/TRBV6-3|.|TRBJ2-2
TGTGCCAGCAGTCCCGTCTACACCGGGGAGCTGTTTTTT
CASSPVYTGELFF
>.|TRBV9|.|TRBJ1-1
TGTGCCAGCAGCGTAGCTGGCGGGGGAGGTGCTGAAGCTTTCTTT
CASSVAGGGGAEAFF
>TRBD1|TRBV6-2/TRBV6-3|.|TRBJ2-7
TGTGCCAGCAGTTACACAGGGGCCTACGAGCAGTACTTC
CASSYTGAYEQYF
>TRBD1|TRBV18|once|TRBJ2-7
TGTGCCAGCTCAATGGGGCCGGGACAGGGGAGGGACGAGCAGTACTTC
CASSMGPGQGRDEQYF
>TRBD2|TRBV29-1|.|TRBJ2-3
TGCAGCGTTGGCGGGGGGGCCGGCACAGATACGCAGTATTTT
CSVGGGAGTDTQYF
>.|TRBV3-1/TRBV3-2|.|TRBJ1-6
TGTGCCAGCAGCGTCAGTAATTCACCCCTCCACTTT
CASSVSNSPLHF